The TCR beta chain described here comes from a study of regulatory T cells in long-lasting Graves disease. General study findings and limits: Compared with new cases, persistent Graves' patients showed reduced TCR diversity. Gene preferences differed: TRBV28, TRBJ1-2, TRBJ2-5 in persistent cases.

Time point described: persistent/refractory GD, antithyroid drugs over 5 years with positive TRAb. RNA extracted from PBMCs served as the sequencing template. Of note for this clonotype: The antigen is not known.

This CDR3 spans 14 amino acids. V gave up 6 bases and J gave up 1 base; unmatched junction bases: 6. Germline assignment: CDR1 DFQATT and CDR2 SNEGSKA (reference sequence). Sequencing libraries for TCR beta were prepared with iRepertoire HTBI primers and Arm-PCR of CDR3 regions. Each CDR3 protein is one row after TCRdb ran MiXCR on the multiplex PCR reads. Among about 290,000 distinct CDR3 sequences listed, 20% to 25% were seen once. The sample consisted of peripheral blood mononuclear cells (PBMCs), taken when the disease was refractory, from a patient treated with antithyroid drugs. The rearrangement links TRBV20-1 to TRBJ1-1; TRBD1 matches at 9 bases. The TCR originated in a female donor with Graves disease. This chain's CDR3 is CSAEQGARNTEAFF. CDR3 sequence (DNA): TGCAGTGCGGAACAGGGGGCGAGGAACACTGAAGCTTTCTTT.